This TCR beta chain originates from a study of Ad26.COV2.S vaccination and SARS-CoV-2 variants. About the research overall: Ad26.COV2.S given intramuscularly, once or twice 56 days apart.

Indicated treatment: roughly 20 received Ad26.COV2.S at low or high dose, single or two shots; 5 received placebo; per-sample allocation not given. Samples were taken on day 63 after the first vaccine or placebo injection. The donor was a Boston adult aged 18-55 years. Generated by immunoSEQ multiplex PCR, the TCRdb table keeps only in-frame clones and is missing some. The data contain about 680,000 clones, more than 80% of them singletons. Between the trimmed V and J ends, which lost 3 bases and 4 bases, there was a span of 25 bases. The CDR3 spans 19 residues. The germline V gene has CDR1 SGHTA and CDR2 FQGNSA.

Material: peripheral blood, obtained in a trial of Ad26.COV2.S vaccine versus placebo. The V and J genes are TRBV7-2 and TRBJ1-5, with D perhaps matching TRBD1 (6 bases). The receptor's source is a person between 18 and 65 years old who received the Ad26.COV2.S COVID-19 vaccine or a placebo. The CDR3 region has the DNA TGTGCCAGCAGCTTTTTGCCAATCGTGGACGGGGGCAGAAATCAGCCCCAGCATTTT. This translates into CASSFLPIVDGGRNQPQHF.